This T cell receptor (beta chain) was recorded in a study of shared clonotypes between healthy human individuals. Unsorted PBMC DNA was sequenced on ten immunoSEQ deep assay plates. Method: immunoSEQ multiplex PCR; TCRdb's copy keeps in-frame clones and lacks some. The sample has approximately 460,000 clones; 70% to 80% are singletons. Germline CDR1 reads SNHLY; CDR2 reads FYNNEI. The CDR3 length is 12 residues. Trimming removed 6 bases at V and 10 bases at J, with 13 bases between. All donors were healthy HIV-negative adults lacking recent acute infections or vaccinations. This chain uses TRBV2 with TRBJ2-1; D is possibly TRBD1 (6 bases). The receptor comes from a woman aged 40 to 55 in good health. Some clones in this sample may be carry-over from other donors' samples. The sample comprised PBMCs. CDR3 amino acids: CASREGVGEQFF. The CDR3 DNA sequence: TGTGCCAGCAGAGAGGGGGTTGGGGAGCAGTTCTTC.